A single sample gave rise to the 24 T cell receptor beta chains below, sequenced in a study of blood T cell repertoires in COVID-19. Repertoires were generated with immunoSEQ multiplex PCR, while TCRdb's copy carries only in-frame clones and drops some. The sample carries about 200,000 clones, 88% recorded once. The source material was peripheral blood. The receptors were sampled from a woman aged 40 to 55 who had recovered from COVID-19.

This clone was observed once. The CDR3 region has the DNA TGCGCCAGCAGCTTGGCGTCAGGGGTTACTGAAGCTTTCTTT. The encoded protein is CASSLASGVTEAFF. This chain connects TRBV5-1 to TRBJ1-1, with D possibly TRBD1 on 6 matching bases. This CDR3 is 14 amino acids long. V lost 0 bases, J lost 5 bases, and 11 bases lay in between. Germline CDR1 reads SGHRS; CDR2 reads YFSETQ. Drawing the rest from reference TRBV5-1 and TRBJ1-1, the complete variable domain is KAGVTQTPRYLIKTRGQQVTLSCSPISGHRSVSWYQQTPGQGLQFLFEYFSETQRNKGNFPGRFSGRQFSNSRSEMNVSTLELGDSALYLCASSLASGVTEAFFGQGTRLTVV.

This rearrangement joins TRBV12-5 to TRBJ1-4; 8 nucleotides align to TRBD1. Trimming at V came to 5 bases and at J to 6 bases, leaving 5 bases not matched to a gene. This CDR3 comprises 14 residues. Germline V CDR1 and CDR2: LGHNT, FRNRAP. The CDR3 is CASGRGTGDEKLFF. The CDR3 region has the DNA TGTGCTAGTGGTCGGGGGACAGGAGATGAAAAACTGTTTTTT. Together with reference TRBV12-5 and TRBJ1-4, the CDR3 gives the full variable domain: DARVTQTPRHKVTEMGQEVTMRCQPILGHNTVFWYRQTMMQGLELLAYFRNRAPLDDSGMPKDRFSAEMPDATLATLKIQPSEPRDSAVYFCASGRGTGDEKLFFGSGTQLSVL.

This chain joins TRBV11-2 and TRBJ2-2, with 14 bases that match TRBD2. The germline V gene encodes CDR1 SGHAT and CDR2 FQNNGV. The junction had 5 bases not matched to a gene; V was cut back by 1 base and J by 7 bases. This CDR3 comprises 17 residues. The CDR3 here is CASSLVPGLAGGGELFF. As DNA, the CDR3 is TGTGCCAGCAGCTTAGTTCCTGGACTAGCGGGGGGCGGGGAGCTGTTTTTT.

This clone was seen a few times. This rearrangement joins TRBV5-1 to TRBJ1-1; no clear D gene. Trimming took off 0 bases at V and 1 base at J, with 10 bases between the two ends. The germline V gene encodes CDR1 SGHRS and CDR2 YFSETQ. CDR3 length: 15 residues. This CDR3 is CASSLDGAGNTEAFF. The CDR3 DNA reads as TGCGCCAGCAGCTTGGATGGTGCGGGGAACACTGAAGCTTTCTTT.

The genes are TRBV5-1 and TRBJ1-3, with D uncertain. Per the germline V gene, CDR1 is SGHRS and CDR2 is YFSETQ. Trimming cost V 7 bases and J 1 base, with 12 bases left between them. This CDR3 has 14 amino acids. The DNA of the CDR3 is TGCGCCAGCTCGCCCACGGGGTCTGGAAACACCATATATTTT. Translated: CASSPTGSGNTIYF.

J is TRBJ2-1 and V is TRBV9, with 8 positions matching TRBD2. The CDR3 totals 15 residues. The germline gives CDR1 SGDLS, CDR2 YYNGEE. J gave up 8 bases and V 0 bases, and 7 bases lay outside the gene matches. The CDR3 here is CASSVGSGSGDEQFF. The CDR3 DNA is TGTGCCAGCAGCGTAGGGAGCGGGAGTGGCGATGAGCAGTTCTTC.

This clone came up a few times. J is TRBJ2-7 and V is TRBV7-8, with D possibly TRBD2 on 5 matching bases. Germline assignment: CDR1 SGHVS and CDR2 FQNEAQ. This CDR3 is built from 12 residues. The ends were cut back, 5 bases at V and 6 bases at J, with 11 bases in the middle. CDR3 protein: CASSPGVSEQYF. The CDR3 DNA is TGTGCCAGCAGCCCCGGGGTGTCCGAGCAGTACTTC.

The CDR3 nucleotides read TGTGCCAGCAGTTTGGGGAGGCCCCTCTACGAGCAGTACTTC. Its protein product is CASSLGRPLYEQYF. The gene calls are TRBV27 and TRBJ2-7; weak D call: TRBD2 (6 bases). Between the trimmed V and J ends, which lost 3 bases and 3 bases, there was a span of 12 bases. Germline lookup yields CDR1 MNHEY and CDR2 SMNVEV (reference sequence). The CDR3 has 14 amino acids.

The rearrangement links TRBV2 to TRBJ1-5; D call uncertain. The CDR3 totals 13 residues. From germline, CDR1 is SNHLY and CDR2 FYNNEI. Trimming stripped 6 bases from V and 0 bases from J, with 6 bases between. CDR3 in DNA: TGTGCCAGCAGAGTGAGTAGCAATCAGCCCCAGCATTTT. Its protein product is CASRVSSNQPQHF.

The chain carries TRBV30 and TRBJ2-1; TRBD1 aligns across 11 bases. This CDR3 has 15 amino acids. From germline, CDR1 is GTSNPN and CDR2 SVGIG (reference sequence). The trim removed 3 bases at V and 5 bases at J, leaving 6 bases unmatched. In DNA form, the CDR3 reads TGTGCCTGGAGCACCGGGACAGGGGGAAACAATGAGCAGTTCTTC. Translation gives CAWSTGTGGNNEQFF. Using reference TRBV30 and TRBJ2-1 for the parts outside the CDR3, the full variable domain is SQTIHQWPATLVQPVGSPLSLECTVEGTSNPNLYWYRQAAGRGLQLLFYSVGIGQISSEVPQNLSASRPQDRQFILSSKKLLLSDSGFYLCAWSTGTGGNNEQFFGPGTRLTVL.

The chain uses TRBV11-3 and TRBJ2-1, with 8 bases that match TRBD1. Germline V lookup: CDR1 SGHNT, CDR2 YENEEA. This CDR3 spans 15 amino acids. J lost 4 bases, V lost 3 bases, and 5 bases had no gene match. The CDR3 DNA follows: TGTGCCAGCAGCTTGAAGCAGGGGGCTTACAATGAGCAGTTCTTC. Translating gives CASSLKQGAYNEQFF.

As regards this clone: A read error may account for a junction end that differs from germline. The chain carries TRBV19 and TRBJ2-5; 8 bases match TRBD1. Per germline, CDR1 LNHDA and CDR2 SQIVND (reference sequence). The CDR3 has 17 residues. CDR3: CASSRTTGTGGQEAQYF. Here the CDR3 DNA reads TGTGCCAGTAGTAGAACCACAGGGACAGGAGGTCAAGAGGCCCAGTACTTC.

The chain couples TRBV3-1 (or the pseudogene TRBV3-2) to TRBJ1-3; D is unclear. Germline CDR1 is LGHDT and CDR2 is YNNKEL (reference sequence). CDR3 size: 18 residues. V lost 3 bases, J lost 0 bases, and 18 bases lay in between. CDR3 nucleotides: TGTGCCAGCAGCCAGGGAGCAGCAAACCTCCTCTCTGGAAACACCATATATTTT. Residues: CASSQGAANLLSGNTIYF.

The chain combines TRBV27 with TRBJ2-5; 7 nucleotides line up with TRBD1. Germline values: CDR1 MNHEY, CDR2 SMNVEV (reference sequence). V shed 4 bases, J shed 5 bases, and the junction held 7 bases outside the gene matches. This CDR3 is 14 amino acids long. CDR3 DNA: TGTGCCAGCAGTTATCTACAGGGGCAGGAGACCCAGTACTTC. The encoded protein is CASSYLQGQETQYF.

This chain links TRBV5-1 with TRBJ2-3; perhaps TRBD2 as D (5 bases). V was shortened by 3 bases and J by 3 bases, with 8 bases between the two germline ends. The germline gives CDR1 SGHRS, CDR2 YFSETQ. The CDR3 is made up of 13 amino acids. CDR3 coding DNA: TGCGCCAGCAGCTCCCCGGGGACAGATACGCAGTATTTT. It codes for CASSSPGTDTQYF.

The chain uses TRBV6-5 and TRBJ1-2; D may be TRBD1 (5 bases). The CDR3 loop spans 14 amino acids. Germline-derived CDR1 and CDR2 are MNHEY and SVGAGI. The ends were cut back, 6 bases at V and 5 bases at J, with 16 bases in the middle. CDR3 protein: CASSPAPGGYGYTF. The CDR3, as DNA: TGTGCCAGCAGCCCAGCGCCGGGGGGGTATGGCTACACCTTC.

The V call is TRBV7-8, the J call TRBJ2-3; D is unresolved. Per germline, CDR1 SGHVS and CDR2 FQNEAQ. Deletions cut 7 bases from V and 2 bases from J, with 10 bases between. CDR3 size: 13 residues. CDR3 sequence: CASNLVITDTQYF. In nucleotides, the CDR3 is TGTGCCAGCAATCTAGTTATCACAGATACGCAGTATTTT.

The V and J genes are TRBV27 and TRBJ1-4, with 9 bases that match TRBD1. Germline V gene data show CDR1 as MNHEY and CDR2 as SMNVEV (reference sequence). CDR3 length: 14 amino acids. Losses at the gene ends were 4 bases for V and 8 bases for J; bases not matched to a gene: 5. Here the CDR3 DNA reads TGTGCCAGCAGTTCACAGGGGGCGCGAGAAAAACTGTTTTTT. It encodes CASSSQGAREKLFF.

The chain links TRBV19 to TRBJ2-7; 8 bases map to TRBD1. Germline CDR1 and CDR2: LNHDA and SQIVND (reference sequence). The junction had 7 bases not matched to a gene; V was cut back by 3 bases and J by 6 bases. The CDR3 covers 14 residues. The CDR3 here is CASSIGRGLGEQYF. The DNA of the CDR3 is TGTGCCAGTAGTATCGGCAGGGGGCTAGGCGAGCAGTACTTC.

Turning to this clone: A read error may produce the germline difference seen at one junction end. V gene TRBV5-8 combines with J gene TRBJ2-1; D ambiguous. The CDR3 is 13 residues long. The germline V gene encodes CDR1 SGHTS and CDR2 YDEGEE. CDR3 nucleotide sequence: TGTGCCAGCAGCTTCCTGCGGCGCAATGAACAGTTCTTC. Protein: CASSFLRRNEQFF. Using reference TRBV5-8 and TRBJ2-1 for the parts outside the CDR3, the full variable domain is EAGVTQSPTHLIKTRGQQATLRCSPISGHTSVYWYQQALGLGLQFLLWYDEGEERNRGNFPPRFSGRQFPNYSSELNVNALELEDSALYLCASSFLRRNEQFFGPGTRLTVL.

The chain is built from TRBV4-2 and TRBJ1-1, with a tentative D call TRBD1 (5 bases). With 0 bases removed from V and 5 bases from J, the gap between germline ends came to 13 bases. Germline V gene sequence: CDR1 LGHNA, CDR2 YNFKEQ. The CDR3 covers 15 residues. CDR3 nucleotide sequence: TGTGCCAGCAGCCAAGACGGAGGGGCGGTTACTGAAGCTTTCTTT. Translating gives CASSQDGGAVTEAFF.

V and J are TRBV2 and TRBJ2-3; 7 nucleotides align to TRBD2. Unmatched junction bases numbered 2, after V lost 3 bases and J lost 5 bases. The CDR3 is made up of 13 amino acids. Germline assignment: CDR1 SNHLY and CDR2 FYNNEI. The CDR3 reads CASSEGGIDTQYF. DNA for the CDR3: TGTGCCAGCAGTGAGGGAGGGATAGATACGCAGTATTTT.

V gene TRBV5-4 combines with J gene TRBJ2-5; D might be TRBD2 (5 bases). Germline CDR1 SGHNT, CDR2 YYREEE (reference sequence). Trimming left V 3 bases short and J 2 bases short, with 11 bases between. This CDR3 has 14 amino acids. The CDR3 nucleotides are TGTGCCAGCAGCTCTTACGGGGAGCAAGAGACCCAGTACTTC. Translating it yields CASSSYGEQETQYF.

The V gene is TRBV5-1, the J gene TRBJ2-1; 12 nucleotides line up with TRBD2. Germline V lookup: CDR1 SGHRS, CDR2 YFSETQ. V lost 4 bases and J lost 4; bases outside the gene matches: 12. The CDR3 is 18 amino acids. CDR3 sequence (DNA): TGCGCCAGCAGCGCCCTAGCGGGAGGGCCGGTCGGGTACAATGAGCAGTTCTTC. Translated, it gives CASSALAGGPVGYNEQFF.